This passage covers 6 T cell receptor beta chains from one sample sequenced in a study of T cells in Graves' hyperthyroidism and ophthalmopathy. Amplified regions were TCR beta CDR3 sequences from RNA transcripts. Researchers ran a first-round RT-PCR on the TCR CDR3 using the HTBI primer set. TCRdb re-called the multiplex PCR reads with MiXCR, one entry per CDR3 protein. The table shows a few hundred thousand distinct CDR3 sequences, with about 43% occurring only once. The sequenced sample was peripheral blood or thyroid tissue (not recorded which). The receptors shown here come from a woman aged 18 to 35 with Graves' hyperthyroidism.

This clonotype was counted many times. The rearrangement joins TRBV10-3 to TRBJ1-1; D is possibly TRBD1 (6 bases). This CDR3 has 14 residues. The germline V gene has CDR1 ENHRY and CDR2 SYGVKD. Deletions cut 0 bases from V and 2 bases from J, with 7 bases between. The CDR3 loop reads CAISESGGNTEAFF. In DNA, the CDR3 is TGTGCCATCAGTGAGTCAGGGGGTAACACTGAAGCTTTCTTT.

A note on this clonotype: This clone may be a read error of a much larger clone one base away. CDR3 DNA: TGTGCCAGCAGCGAAGAGCTGAGGGGAGCCGGGGAGCTGTTTTTT. Translation gives CASSEELRGAGELFF. V gene TRBV7-3 combines with J gene TRBJ2-2; D may match TRBD1 or TRBD2 (5 bases each). This CDR3 has 15 amino acids. Germline loops: CDR1 SGHTA, CDR2 FQGTGA. Deletions cut 5 bases from V and 6 bases from J, with 16 bases between.

The chain recombines TRBV7-9 with TRBJ2-7, with 10 bases lining up with TRBD2. The CDR3 extends over 16 amino acids. In germline, CDR1 is SEHNR, CDR2 FQNEAQ (reference sequence). V was clipped by 5 bases and J by 3 bases; unmatched bases: 10. CDR3 amino acids: CASSRQLAGLYYEQYF. CDR3 sequence (DNA): TGTGCCAGCAGCCGTCAACTAGCGGGACTATACTACGAGCAGTACTTC. The entire variable domain, with the rest obtained from reference TRBV7-9 and TRBJ2-7, is as follows: DTGVSQNPRHKITKRGQNVTFRCDPISEHNRLYWYRQTLGQGPEFLTYFQNEAQLEKSRLLSDRFSAERPKGSFSTLEIQRTEQGDSAMYLCASSRQLAGLYYEQYFGPGTRLTVT.

In this sample, this clonotype turned up a few times. V is TRBV3-1 and J is TRBJ1-5; D might be TRBD1 (6 bases). V lost 3 bases, J lost 3 bases, and 9 bases lay in between. Germline loops: CDR1 LGHDT, CDR2 YNNKEL (reference sequence). CDR3 size: 14 residues. The CDR3 region is CASSQGGHNQPQHF. Written as DNA, the CDR3 is TGTGCCAGCAGCCAGGGGGGGCACAATCAGCCCCAGCATTTT.

The chain joins TRBV10-1 to TRBJ2-1, with D perhaps TRBD2 (6 bases). Trimming stripped 0 bases from V and 9 bases from J, with 21 bases between. Germline CDR1 and CDR2: WNHNN and SYGVQD (reference sequence). There are 17 residues in the CDR3. Here the CDR3 DNA reads TGCGCCAGCAGTGAGTCCTGGGGCGGGATCGGGACGGTTGAGCAGTTCTTC. Residues: CASSESWGGIGTVEQFF.

This clonotype was detected ten times or more. This chain connects TRBV4-2 to TRBJ1-2; 9 bases map to TRBD1. CDR1 and CDR2 from the germline V gene are LGHNA and YNFKEQ. The V gene end was trimmed by 4 bases and the J gene end by 2 bases; junction bases not matched to a gene: 5. This CDR3 is built from 15 residues. The CDR3 region has the DNA TGTGCCAGCAGCCTCGGGACAGGGATGAACTATGGCTACACCTTC. This codes for CASSLGTGMNYGYTF.